This T cell receptor (beta chain) was captured by sequencing in a study of blood T cell repertoires in COVID-19 (dated by TCRdb to the early 2020s). Context from the whole study: The collaborator samples originated in the United States, Italy and Spain and spanned the acute and convalescent phases of COVID-19. The material from the prospective study consisted of cDNA or gDNA derived from T cells, B-cell-depleted T cells, or PBMCs. Subjects who had been exposed to COVID-19, were actively infected with it, or had recovered from it provided the deeply sampled blood TCRbeta repertoires that made up the dataset. The repertoires were released in a freely available public database meant as a resource for research on the immune response to SARS-CoV-2. The samples were drawn from the first 160 participants of the ongoing ImmuneRACE study and from over 950 subjects provided by 6 global collaborators. Nearly every sample came with metadata listing a de-identified subject ID, COVID-19 status, age in years and sex. HLA class I and class II types, where available, came from metadata supplied by the sample provider rather than from assay-based typing.

TCRbeta CDR3 regions were amplified from genomic DNA by means of the immunoSEQ Assay, a bias-controlled multiplex PCR. The paper's processing steps were these. The number of nucleated cells in each sample was estimated by amplification of reference gene primers within the assay. To quantify the absolute abundance of each unique TCRbeta CDR3 rearrangement, sequence reads were collapsed and filtered. For each sample, productive Simpson clonality was calculated as the square root of Simpson's diversity index over productive rearrangements. TCRdb obtained this table from immuneACCESS and retained in-frame rearrangements with V and J assigned. These tables miss some clones; where compared with another copy, unresolved V genes account for less than half of the shortfall, and the remainder is unexplained. V, J and clone size derive from that table, while D and trimming were established from the DNA sequence. The table for this sample lists about 70,000 clones; around 86% of them were counted only once. Of the sample, 10% to 15% is held by the ten largest clones.

On the study overall, not on this receptor specifically: The quantity of clinical and demographic metadata differed by source and by participant and was supplied without curation.

Each collaborating institution followed its own protocols to collect whole blood in K2EDTA tubes. For TCRbeta analysis, collaborators shipped samples as frozen whole blood, isolated PBMCs, or DNA extracted from either of those sample types. Comment on this clone: Its cognate antigen has yet to be identified. No base quality information exists; no much larger clone differs at one position.

V and J lose 4 bases and 0 bases, and a span of 17 bases separates them. From a lookup of the germline V gene (reference sequence), CDR1 and CDR2 are SGHNT and YYREEE. The CDR3 starts with the cysteine, ends with the phenylalanine, and has 16 residues. Only the CDR3 portion is preserved as DNA: 48 bases, with reading frame beginning at the first base. The chain is encoded by TRBV5-4 joined to TRBJ2-7; TRBD1 is perhaps the D gene, given 5 matching bases. Sequences were obtained from peripheral blood. The TCR originated in a human donor in a cohort sampled during active COVID-19. The DNA sequence is given as TGTGCCAGCAGCCCTGAGACAGACCCCTTCTCCTACGAGCAGTACTTC. Its protein reads: CASSPETDPFSYEQYF.